One sample yielded the 28 T cell receptor beta chains listed below, sequenced in a study of T cells in Graves' hyperthyroidism and ophthalmopathy. Amplification of TCR beta CDR3 regions was performed using RNA transcripts as template. HTBI primers were used for first-round RT-PCR of the TCR CDR3. TCRdb reprocessed the multiplex PCR reads with MiXCR, giving one entry per CDR3 protein. This repertoire shows fewer than 650,000 distinct CDR3 sequences, less than 15% found once; its top ten account for roughly 14%. Sequencing was carried out using blood. Source of these receptors: a woman between 40 and 55 years old with Graves' hyperthyroidism.

This clonotype was detected only a few times. This chain joins TRBV6-1 and TRBJ1-3; tentative D call: TRBD1 (6 bases). The V end was cut by 10 bases, the J end by 0 bases, with 25 bases between. Per the germline V gene, CDR1 is MNHNS and CDR2 is SASEGT. This CDR3 contains 18 residues. The CDR3 DNA sequence: TGTGCCACCCGGGGCAGTCAACCGGGACAAAACTCTGGAAACACCATATATTTT. This encodes CATRGSQPGQNSGNTIYF.

This clonotype was seen only a few times. The V call is TRBV6-1, the J call TRBJ1-6; D remains unclear. This CDR3 has 12 amino acids. V lost 6 bases and J 9 bases, leaving 9 bases between the germline ends. Germline CDR1 is MNHNS and CDR2 is SASEGT. CDR3 sequence (DNA): TGTGCCAGCAGCGGGTTTAGTTCACCCCTCCACTTT. Protein sequence: CASSGFSSPLHF.

This clonotype was picked up many times. This chain links TRBV7-9 with TRBJ2-7; D might be TRBD1 (5 bases). Germline V gene data show CDR1 as SEHNR and CDR2 as FQNEAQ (reference sequence). The CDR3 extends over 14 amino acids. The germline V and J ends were trimmed by 1 base and 4 bases, with 11 bases remaining between them. The CDR3 DNA sequence: TGTGCCAGCAGCTTAGGAGCCAGGGCATACGAGCAGTACTTC. It specifies CASSLGARAYEQYF.

The chain recombines TRBV20-1 with TRBJ2-3, with TRBD1 matching over 8 bases. Per the germline V gene, CDR1 is DFQATT and CDR2 is SNEGSKA (reference sequence). The V segment lost 4 bases and the J segment 2 bases; nucleotides outside the gene matches: 5. The CDR3 has 14 residues. As DNA, the CDR3 is TGCAGTGCTAAATCGGGACAGGCCACAGATACGCAGTATTTT. It yields the protein CSAKSGQATDTQYF.

In this sample, this clonotype turned up once. This chain connects TRBV28 to TRBJ1-2, with 10 nucleotides matching TRBD1. V lost 3 bases, J lost 7 bases, and 8 bases stayed unmatched. Germline V gives CDR1 MDHEN, CDR2 SYDVKM. The CDR3 is 15 amino acids. The CDR3 sequence: CASSLWDRGASGYTF. CDR3 nucleotides: TGTGCCAGCAGTTTGTGGGACAGGGGCGCGAGTGGCTACACCTTC.

The CDR3 is CSAKNSGTDNEQFF. CDR3 bases: TGCAGTGCTAAGAATAGCGGAACTGACAATGAGCAGTTCTTC. The chain employs TRBV20-1 and TRBJ2-1, with D perhaps matching TRBD2 (6 bases). V dropped 4 bases and J dropped 5 bases, with 15 bases sitting between them. This CDR3 region has 14 residues. Germline values: CDR1 DFQATT, CDR2 SNEGSKA (reference sequence).

This clonotype was recorded at least ten times. The chain links TRBV7-9 to TRBJ2-7; 7 nucleotides align to TRBD1. Germline V CDR1 and CDR2: SEHNR, FQNEAQ (reference sequence). The V segment lost 6 bases and the J segment 6 bases; nucleotides outside the gene matches: 11. The length of the CDR3 is 14 residues. The CDR3 loop reads CASRTGTALSEQYF. The CDR3 DNA is TGTGCCAGCAGAACCGGGACAGCCCTTTCCGAGCAGTACTTC.

This rearrangement joins TRBV3-1 to TRBJ1-2; the match to TRBD1 covers 7 bases. Germline V gene sequence: CDR1 LGHDT, CDR2 YNNKEL (reference sequence). CDR3 length: 13 residues. V dropped 5 bases and J dropped 9; count of bases not matched to a gene: 9. CDR3 DNA: TGTGCCAGCAGCGGGGGGACAGCCTGGCGCTACACCTTC. This sequence encodes CASSGGTAWRYTF.

In its sample, this clonotype was seen many times. The J gene is TRBJ2-6, the V gene TRBV7-2; D is perhaps TRBD1 or TRBD2 (5 bases each). Trimming removed 4 bases from V and 2 bases from J, with 21 bases in between. Germline-derived CDR1 and CDR2 are SGHTA and FQGNSA. The CDR3 consists of 19 residues. CDR3 DNA: TGTGCCAGCAGCTCCTCCGGGACCCTTAAGGTTGCTGGGGCCAACGTCCTGACTTTC. It specifies CASSSSGTLKVAGANVLTF. Full variable domain (outside the CDR3, taken from reference TRBV7-2 and TRBJ2-6): GAGVSQSPSNKVTEKGKDVELRCDPISGHTALYWYRQSLGQGLEFLIYFQGNSAPDKSGLPSDRFSAERTGGSVSTLTIQRTQQEDSAVYLCASSSSGTLKVAGANVLTFGAGSRLTVL.

In this sample, this clonotype turned up many times. J is TRBJ1-1 and V is TRBV28; D gene ambiguous. CDR1 is MDHEN, CDR2 SYDVKM, per germline. The CDR3 contains 15 residues. V lost 1 base to trimming and J lost 0 bases, with 9 bases between them. CDR3 region: CASSLSRPMNTEAFF. CDR3 bases: TGTGCCAGCAGTTTATCCCGACCGATGAACACTGAAGCTTTCTTT.

The table lists this clonotype with many counts. The chain combines TRBV5-5 with TRBJ2-2; maybe TRBD1 (5 bases). This CDR3 has 15 residues. Germline values: CDR1 SGHKS, CDR2 YYEKEE (reference sequence). The germline V and J ends were trimmed by 1 base and 3 bases, with 10 bases remaining between them. The CDR3 DNA sequence: TGTGCCAGCAGCTTGAGGCAGGGCGACACCGGGGAGCTGTTTTTT. Protein product: CASSLRQGDTGELFF.

This clonotype has at least ten counts. This sequence joins TRBV11-2 and TRBJ2-1, with TRBD2 identical over 8 bases. CDR1 is SGHAT, CDR2 FQNNGV, per germline. With 5 bases clipped from V and 6 bases from J, the junction kept 9 bases outside the gene matches. The CDR3 covers 15 residues. CDR3 protein: CASSTSGASANEQFF. CDR3 coding DNA: TGTGCCAGCAGCACTAGCGGAGCCTCCGCCAATGAGCAGTTCTTC.

The chain uses TRBV6-6 and TRBJ2-2, with D perhaps matching TRBD1 (5 bases). Germline values: CDR1 MNHNY, CDR2 SVGAGI (reference sequence). The CDR3 is made up of 17 amino acids. Deletions cut 0 bases from V and 6 bases from J, with 17 bases between. In nucleotides, the CDR3 is TGTGCCAGCAGTTACTCATCAGGACAACGTCTCGCCGGGGAGCTGTTTTTT. Protein sequence: CASSYSSGQRLAGELFF.

This clonotype was recorded many times. This rearrangement joins TRBV28 to TRBJ1-4; no definite D call. CDR1 is MDHEN and CDR2 is SYDVKM in the germline V gene. Trimming stripped 5 bases from V and 4 bases from J, with 23 bases between. This CDR3 has 18 amino acids. CDR3 nucleotides: TGTGCCAGCAGTCCTAACTCCCCCTTATGGGCATTTAATGAAAAACTGTTTTTT. It yields the protein CASSPNSPLWAFNEKLFF.

This clonotype was recorded at least ten times. The rearrangement uses TRBV6-1 and TRBJ2-7; 10 bases line up with TRBD2. The V and J ends lost 5 bases and 1 base, in that order; junction bases with no gene match: 14. CDR3 length: 18 amino acids. Germline CDR1 MNHNS, CDR2 SASEGT. CDR3 bases: TGTGCCAGCAGTTACACCGCGCCCGGGACTAGCGAGTCCTACGAGCAGTACTTC. Amino acid sequence: CASSYTAPGTSESYEQYF.

V usage is TRBV19 and J usage is TRBJ1-1, with D uncertain. CDR1 LNHDA and CDR2 SQIVND come from the germline V gene (reference sequence). The ends were cut back, 6 bases at V and 1 base at J, with 12 bases in the middle. This CDR3 is 14 amino acids long. The CDR3 DNA is TGTGCCAGTAGCGGTCCCGAATGGAACACTGAAGCTTTCTTT. As protein: CASSGPEWNTEAFF.

In its sample, this clonotype was seen many times. The chain joins TRBV30 to TRBJ2-5, with 10 bases that match TRBD2. V gave up 4 bases and J gave up 6 bases; unmatched junction bases: 5. Germline-derived CDR1 and CDR2 are GTSNPN and SVGIG (reference sequence). The CDR3 has 13 residues. CDR3 sequence (DNA): TGTGCCTGGACTAGCGGGAGCGTGCAGACCCAGTACTTC. It yields the protein CAWTSGSVQTQYF.

This clonotype has a handful of counts. The chain couples TRBV4-1 to TRBJ2-7; the D gene is possibly TRBD1 (5 bases). CDR3 size: 14 residues. V dropped 2 bases and J dropped 3 bases, with 11 bases sitting between them. Per germline, CDR1 MGHRA and CDR2 YSYEKL. The CDR3 is CASSQHPDSYEQYF. The CDR3 DNA is TGCGCCAGCAGCCAACATCCCGACAGCTACGAGCAGTACTTC.

This clonotype has more than one count but fewer than ten. V and J are TRBV9 and TRBJ2-2, with D unclear. V lost 0 bases and J 4 bases, leaving 13 bases between the germline ends. The germline V gene encodes CDR1 SGDLS and CDR2 YYNGEE. This CDR3 comprises 16 residues. The chain's CDR3 is CASSVGQSVSTGELFF. The CDR3 DNA is TGTGCCAGCAGCGTAGGACAATCCGTGAGCACCGGGGAGCTGTTTTTT.

Notes on this clonotype: Germline and junction disagree at one end, which may indicate a read error. The genes are TRBV29-1 and TRBJ1-2, with D unclear. CDR3 length: 11 amino acids. Looked up from germline, CDR1 is SQVTM and CDR2 is ANQGSEA. The CDR3 here is CSVMSNYGYAF. The CDR3 bases are TGCAGCGTGATGAGTAACTATGGCTACGCCTTC.

This clonotype came up many times. CDR3 nucleotide sequence: TGTGCCTGGAGTGACCGGCAGCTCTCCTTCACAGATACGCAGTATTTT. Encoded protein: CAWSDRQLSFTDTQYF. The J gene is TRBJ2-3, the V gene TRBV30; no reliable D call. The germline V gene encodes CDR1 GTSNPN and CDR2 SVGIG (reference sequence). The CDR3 is 16 amino acids. V shed 1 base and J shed 2 bases, with 16 bases lying between them.

This clonotype showed up many times. V usage is TRBV10-3 and J usage is TRBJ2-5; D may match TRBD1 or TRBD2 (6 bases each). CDR1 is ENHRY and CDR2 is SYGVKD in the germline V gene. The CDR3 spans 15 residues. The V end lost 6 bases, the J end lost 2 bases, and 16 bases lay between the germline ends. CDR3 loop: CAIRRQEGLQETQYF. CDR3 coding DNA: TGTGCCATCAGGAGACAGGAGGGACTTCAAGAGACCCAGTACTTC.

This clonotype appeared many times. The chain joins TRBV27 to TRBJ2-7, with no clear D. The CDR3 has 15 residues. CDR1 and CDR2 from the germline V gene are MNHEY and SMNVEV (reference sequence). CDR3: CVLWLIDPLQNEQYF. In DNA, the CDR3 is TGTGTCCTTTGGTTGATCGACCCATTGCAGAACGAGCAGTACTTC.

This clonotype was counted at least ten times. The V call is TRBV28, the J call TRBJ1-5, with D unresolved. Deletions cut 1 base from V and 2 bases from J, with 9 bases between. Germline V gene data show CDR1 as MDHEN and CDR2 as SYDVKM. The CDR3 covers 15 residues. CDR3 protein: CASSLLALGNQPQHF. CDR3 bases: TGTGCCAGCAGTTTATTGGCGTTGGGCAATCAGCCCCAGCATTTT.

The sample holds a few counts of this clonotype. The CDR3 sequence: CASSESGPAGKETQYF. CDR3 sequence (DNA): TGCGCCAGCAGTGAGTCGGGCCCCGCAGGGAAAGAGACCCAGTACTTC. The V and J genes are TRBV10-2 and TRBJ2-5; a possible D gene is TRBD1 (5 bases). Trimming shortened V by 0 bases and J by 3 bases, and 14 bases separated the two germline ends. The CDR3 contains 16 residues. CDR1 is WSHSY, CDR2 SAAADI, per germline.

The rearrangement joins TRBV7-2 to TRBJ1-5; 7 bases are shared with TRBD1. V lost 0 bases, J lost 0 bases, and 5 bases stayed unmatched. The length of the CDR3 is 17 residues. From germline, CDR1 is SGHTA and CDR2 FQGNSA. The chain's CDR3 is CASSLAGTAYSNQPQHF. DNA of the CDR3: TGTGCCAGCAGCTTAGCAGGGACAGCCTATAGCAATCAGCCCCAGCATTTT.

This clonotype was seen at least ten times. This chain links TRBV28 with TRBJ2-2; 7 bases map to TRBD1. The CDR3 runs 15 residues. CDR1 is MDHEN, CDR2 SYDVKM, per germline. With 6 bases clipped from V and 2 bases from J, the junction kept 6 bases outside the gene matches. The CDR3: CASSSTGKNTGELFF. Here the CDR3 DNA reads TGTGCCAGCAGCTCGACAGGGAAAAACACCGGGGAGCTGTTTTTT. Full variable domain (outside the CDR3, taken from reference TRBV28 and TRBJ2-2): DVKVTQSSRYLVKRTGEKVFLECVQDMDHENMFWYRQDPGLGLRLIYFSYDVKMKEKGDIPEGYSVSREKKERFSLILESASTNQTSMYLCASSSTGKNTGELFFGEGSRLTVL.

The chain couples TRBV28 to TRBJ2-3; unclear D gene. CDR1 is MDHEN, CDR2 SYDVKM, per germline. This CDR3 contains 14 residues. Trimming shortened V by 10 bases and J by 2 bases, and 16 bases separated the two germline ends. CDR3 DNA sequence: TGTGCCATCGACCGGATAGGAGACACAGATACGCAGTATTTT. Protein product: CAIDRIGDTDTQYF.